The 9 T cell receptor beta chains given below trace back to one sample, sequenced in a study of post-analysis software for immune sequencing data. Study-level results: Higher frequency in patients than in controls was seen for about five TRBV segments, with TRBV5-6, TRBV5-1 and TRBV20-1 among them.

No antigen has been assigned to these receptors. Built from TCR beta cDNA, the libraries had unique molecular identifiers in them. One entry per CDR3 protein results from TCRdb running MiXCR on the PCR reads. The table has some 190,000 distinct CDR3 sequences, roughly 30% seen once. The material sequenced was blood. The receptors shown here come from a girl between 2 and 17 years old with multiple sclerosis.

Remarks on this clonotype: Possible read error: a much larger clone is one base away. The J gene is TRBJ1-2, the V gene TRBV5-1; a possible D gene is TRBD1 (6 bases). CDR3 length: 13 amino acids. Germline V gene data show CDR1 as SGHRS and CDR2 as YFSETQ. V was pared by 0 bases and J by 5 bases, with 8 bases between. The CDR3 loop reads CASSLEGQYGYTF. The CDR3, as DNA: TGCGCCAGCAGCTTGGAGGGACAATATGGCTACACCTTC.

This clonotype has ten or more counts. V is TRBV7-9 and J is TRBJ1-2, with D unresolved. The CDR3 is 14 amino acids. Germline assignment: CDR1 SEHNR and CDR2 FQNEAQ (reference sequence). Between the trimmed V and J ends, which lost 4 bases and 8 bases, there was a span of 17 bases. CDR3: CASSSTLQIEGYTF. CDR3 coding DNA: TGTGCCAGCAGCTCTACCCTCCAAATAGAAGGCTACACCTTC.

This clonotype was picked up a small number of times. The chain employs TRBV2 and TRBJ2-1, with D perhaps matching TRBD2 (5 bases). Germline CDR1 SNHLY, CDR2 FYNNEI. The CDR3 runs 15 residues. The V and J ends lost 0 bases and 0 bases respectively, with 6 bases between them. The DNA of the CDR3 is TGTGCCAGCAGTGAAGCGGGGAGCTCCTACAATGAGCAGTTCTTC. Amino acid sequence: CASSEAGSSYNEQFF.

This clonotype was counted many times. The chain recombines TRBV27 with TRBJ2-4; D is perhaps TRBD1 (7 bases). Deletions cut 2 bases from V and 1 base from J, with 12 bases between. The germline gives CDR1 MNHEY, CDR2 SMNVEV (reference sequence). The CDR3 is 16 amino acids. The CDR3 loop reads CASSLGRGVAKNIQYF. The CDR3 nucleotides are TGTGCCAGCAGTTTAGGCAGGGGGGTCGCCAAAAACATTCAGTACTTC.

This clonotype was seen a handful of times. The chain employs TRBV3-1 and TRBJ2-3, with TRBD2 identical over 9 bases. Germline-derived CDR1 and CDR2 are LGHDT and YNNKEL (reference sequence). The CDR3 length is 16 residues. V shed 1 base, J shed 4 bases, and the junction held 6 bases outside the gene matches. Here the CDR3 reads CASSQGGGATADTQYF. In DNA, the CDR3 is TGTGCCAGCAGCCAAGGCGGGGGGGCCACCGCAGATACGCAGTATTTT.

This clonotype was found many times. V usage is TRBV6-2 or TRBV6-3 and J usage is TRBJ2-7; 8 bases align to TRBD2. This CDR3 has 16 amino acids. With V trimmed by 2 bases and J by 2 bases, 8 bases remained unmatched. Germline CDR1 MNHEY, CDR2 SVGEGT. CDR3 DNA sequence: TGTGCCAGCAGTTACGAAGCGGGAGATGGGGCCTACGAGCAGTACTTC. Its protein is CASSYEAGDGAYEQYF.

V and J are TRBV10-2 and TRBJ1-2, with TRBD1 matching over 11 bases. Trimming at V came to 8 bases and at J to 3 bases, leaving 11 bases not matched to a gene. In germline, CDR1 is WSHSY, CDR2 SAAADI. CDR3 size: 16 residues. CDR3 nucleotides: TGCGCCAGCGGAACACTCCCGGGACAGGGGGACTATGGCTACACCTTC. It yields the protein CASGTLPGQGDYGYTF.

This clonotype was picked up a small number of times. This chain joins TRBV6-5 and TRBJ2-7, with 7 bases fitting TRBD2. TRBJ2-5 matches the DNA end more closely, so the J call is doubtful. CDR3 length: 14 amino acids. Germline V gene lookup returns CDR1 MNHEY and CDR2 SVGAGI. The CDR3 coding sequence is TGTGCCAGCAGCTATCCAGCGGGGAAAGAGACCCAGTACTTC. This translates into CASSYPAGKETQYF.

The count of this clonotype is one. The chain combines TRBV15 with TRBJ1-1; D is ambiguous. V was shortened by 0 bases and J by 3 bases, with 8 bases between the two germline ends. This CDR3 contains 14 residues. Per the germline V gene, CDR1 is LNHNV and CDR2 is YYDKDF (reference sequence). The CDR3 reads CATSRDGSHTEAFF. The CDR3, as DNA: TGTGCCACCAGCAGAGACGGGAGCCACACTGAAGCTTTCTTT.